Listed below are T cell receptor beta chains from one sample, sequenced in a study of shared clonotypes between healthy human individuals. Repertoires were generated with immunoSEQ multiplex PCR, while TCRdb's copy carries only in-frame clones and drops some. The sample yields about 2,100,000 clones, roughly 91% seen once. Input material: naive CD8+ T cells from PBMCs. These receptors came from a man aged 18 to 30 in good health. Some clones in this sample may be carry-over from other donors' samples. CDR3s include the opening cysteine and the closing phenylalanine or tryptophan. The D gene is left open where the match is weak. Not every row has a clone size; where given, it reads once, few, many or a size class.

D: TRBD1; size: NA; J: TRBJ2-5; V: TRBV11-2; DNA: TGTGCCAGCAGGGGCAGGGGGCAAGAGACCCAGTACTTC; CDR3: CASRGRGQETQYF
D: NA; size: NA; J: TRBJ2-1; V: TRBV10-3; DNA: TGTGCCACGTCAGACTCGGACGAGGGGGGGAATGAGCAGTTCTTC; CDR3: CATSDSDEGGNEQFF
D: NA; size: NA; J: TRBJ1-2; V: TRBV27; DNA: TGTGCCAGCCGGGGTCTTTTTTATGGCTACACCTTC; CDR3: CASRGLFYGYTF
D: NA; size: NA; J: TRBJ2-3; V: TRBV7-8; DNA: TGTGCCAGCAGCTTTTCCCCGGGACGCCTCACAGATACGCAGTATTTT; CDR3: CASSFSPGRLTDTQYF
D: TRBD2; size: once; J: TRBJ2-7; V: TRBV4-1; DNA: TGCGCCAGCAGCCAAGATCGTCTGACTAGCGGGAACTACGAGCAGTACTTC; CDR3: CASSQDRLTSGNYEQYF
D: NA; size: NA; J: TRBJ2-5; V: TRBV7-9; DNA: TGTGCCAGCAGCTCTGGACAGTCGGAGACCCAGTACTTC; CDR3: CASSSGQSETQYF
D: NA; size: NA; J: TRBJ2-6; V: TRBV4-1; DNA: TGCGCCAGCAGCCACAGTGCTTACCGCACTGGGGCCAACGTCCTGACTTTC; CDR3: CASSHSAYRTGANVLTF
D: NA; size: NA; J: TRBJ2-3; V: TRBV9; DNA: TGTGCCAGCAGCGTAGACTACAGGTCTACCACCACAGATACGCAGTATTTT; CDR3: CASSVDYRSTTTDTQYF
D: NA; size: NA; J: TRBJ2-7; V: TRBV27; DNA: TGTGCCAGCAGCCCGGGGGGCAGTTCCTACGAGCAGTACTTC; CDR3: CASSPGGSSYEQYF
D: NA; size: NA; J: TRBJ2-7; V: TRBV6-6; DNA: TGTGCCAGCAGTTCCGGGGTCGCGGGCGAGCAGTACTTC; CDR3: CASSSGVAGEQYF
D: TRBD2; size: NA; J: TRBJ2-1; V: TRBV29-1; DNA: TGCAGCGTTGAAGGACTAGCGGGAGCCCCGGAAGTCCACAATGAGCAGTTCTTC; CDR3: CSVEGLAGAPEVHNEQFF
D: TRBD1; size: NA; J: TRBJ2-5; V: TRBV27; DNA: TGTGCCAGCAGTTTATCCATCGGGACAGGGCTAGAGACCCAGTACTTC; CDR3: CASSLSIGTGLETQYF
D: NA; size: NA; J: TRBJ1-2; V: TRBV19; DNA: TGTGCCAGTAGTCCAGGGCCCTATTCATCGTATGGCTACACCTTC; CDR3: CASSPGPYSSYGYTF
D: TRBD2; size: NA; J: TRBJ2-7; V: TRBV5-5; DNA: TGTGCCAGCAGCTGGACTAGCGGGTCCTACGAGCAGTACTTC; CDR3: CASSWTSGSYEQYF
D: TRBD2; size: NA; J: TRBJ2-7; V: TRBV6-5; DNA: TGTGCCAGCAGTTATCAGGGACTAGCGAGTGGATACGAGCAGTACTTC; CDR3: CASSYQGLASGYEQYF
D: TRBD1; size: NA; J: TRBJ2-1; V: TRBV7-2; DNA: TGTGCCGCAAGGGGACAGGTCTACAATGAGCAGTTCTTC; CDR3: CAARGQVYNEQFF
D: TRBD2; size: NA; J: TRBJ2-7; V: TRBV6-6; DNA: TGTGCCAGCAGTGGGGGGGTTGGCTACGAGCAGTACTTC; CDR3: CASSGGVGYEQYF
D: TRBD1; size: once; J: TRBJ2-3; V: TRBV27; DNA: TGTGCCAGCACAACAGGGGGCGCAGGAGATACGCAGTATTTT; CDR3: CASTTGGAGDTQYF
D: NA; size: NA; J: TRBJ1-1; V: TRBV6-1; DNA: TGTGCCAGCAGCAACAGTAGGGGGTTATGGGCTGAAGCTTTCTTT; CDR3: CASSNSRGLWAEAFF
D: TRBD1; size: NA; J: TRBJ1-1; V: TRBV19; DNA: TGTGCCAGTAGTGAACGACAGGGGATCACCCCTCCTGAAGCTTTCTTT; CDR3: CASSERQGITPPEAFF
D: NA; size: NA; J: TRBJ1-2; V: TRBV2; DNA: TGTGCCAGCAGTGCGGGCAGGGGCCTTAACTATGGCTACACCTTC; CDR3: CASSAGRGLNYGYTF
D: TRBD2; size: NA; J: TRBJ2-1; V: TRBV29-1; DNA: TGCAGCGTTGACCCGCGGGAGGGGGTAACTACCTACAATGAGCAGTTCTTC; CDR3: CSVDPREGVTTYNEQFF
D: TRBD2; size: NA; J: TRBJ2-7; V: TRBV10-1; DNA: TGCGCCAGCACTGGGGAGGCGGGAGGGCCCTCCAGAGAGCAGTACTTC; CDR3: CASTGEAGGPSREQYF
D: NA; size: NA; J: TRBJ2-7; V: TRBV11-2; DNA: TGTGCCAGCAGCTTAGGGGCGGGACTCCTCTACGAGCAGTACTTC; CDR3: CASSLGAGLLYEQYF
D: NA; size: NA; J: TRBJ1-1; V: TRBV4-2; DNA: TGTGCCAGCAGCCCCCCCACGAACACTGAAGCTTTCTTT; CDR3: CASSPPTNTEAFF
D: NA; size: NA; J: TRBJ2-3; V: TRBV7-9; DNA: TGTGCCAGCAGCCTCCAAGGGTGGCAGGGGGAGGGAGATACGCAGTATTTT; CDR3: CASSLQGWQGEGDTQYF
D: NA; size: NA; J: TRBJ1-1; V: TRBV7-7; DNA: TGTGCCAGCAGCCCTAGTCAAACTCGCACTGAAGCTTTCTTT; CDR3: CASSPSQTRTEAFF
D: NA; size: once; J: TRBJ1-1; V: TRBV15; DNA: TGTGCCACCCTAGGGGGTAGGGGCACTGAAGCTTTCTTT; CDR3: CATLGGRGTEAFF
D: NA; size: NA; J: TRBJ2-5; V: TRBV7-9; DNA: TGTGCCAGCAGCTTACGAGGACCCCCGGGGACCCAGTACTTC; CDR3: CASSLRGPPGTQYF
D: NA; size: NA; J: TRBJ1-5; V: TRBV7-6; DNA: TGTGCCAGCAGCTTAGGGGACGACAGTAGCAATCAGCCCCAGCATTTT; CDR3: CASSLGDDSSNQPQHF
D: NA; size: NA; J: TRBJ1-5; V: TRBV28; DNA: TGTGCCAGCAGGAGAAACAGGGGCAATCAGCCCCAGCATTTT; CDR3: CASRRNRGNQPQHF